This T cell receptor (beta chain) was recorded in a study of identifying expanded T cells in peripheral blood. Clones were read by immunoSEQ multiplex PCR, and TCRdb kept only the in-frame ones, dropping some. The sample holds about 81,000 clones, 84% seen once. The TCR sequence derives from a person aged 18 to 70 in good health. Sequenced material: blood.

CDR3 in amino acids: CASSLSPSGDGTQYF. CDR3 nucleotides: TGCGCCAGCAGCTTGTCTCCTAGCGGTGATGGTACGCAGTATTTT. The chain carries TRBV5-1 and TRBJ2-3; 7 positions agree with TRBD2. Germline assignment: CDR1 SGHRS and CDR2 YFSETQ. The length of the CDR3 is 15 residues. V trimming: 1 base; J trimming: 8 bases; junction bases outside the gene matches: 10.